A single sample gave rise to the 23 T cell receptor beta chains below, sequenced in a study of blood T cells in healthy people across ages. A second PCR, run for about 6 to 11 cycles, used a sample-barcoded 5' primer plus a J-beta primer mix. TCRdb itself ran the 5' RACE reads through MiXCR, one entry per CDR3 protein. The sample comprises 1.5 million to 1.8 million distinct CDR3 sequences, roughly two fifths of which are singletons, and about 4% rests with the top ten. Sequencing input: blood. These receptors all stem from a woman between 18 and 29 years old in good health.

Comments on this clonotype: An end of the junction differs from the germline gene, which may be a read error. The chain combines TRBV25-1 with TRBJ2-1; D unclear. The CDR3 length is 14 residues. CDR1 and CDR2 (germline): MGHDK, SYGVNS. In DNA, the CDR3 is TGTGTCAGCAGTTCCCCGCCAAGGGTTAATGAGCAGTTCTTC. Encoded protein: CVSSSPPRVNEQFF.

The genes are TRBV6-1 and TRBJ1-1, with D possibly TRBD1 on 6 matching bases. The germline V gene has CDR1 MNHNS and CDR2 SASEGT. The CDR3 sequence is 15 residues long. Trimming pared 3 bases from V and 0 bases from J, leaving 11 bases between. The CDR3 here is CASSEGGYMNTEAFF. The CDR3 DNA reads as TGTGCCAGCAGTGAGGGGGGCTACATGAACACTGAAGCTTTCTTT.

This clonotype has just a few counts. The chain couples TRBV11-2 to TRBJ2-1; 12 bases are a match to TRBD2. This CDR3 spans 17 amino acids. V was pared by 2 bases and J by 1 base, with 3 bases of the junction left unmatched. Germline CDR1 reads SGHAT; CDR2 reads FQNNGV. The CDR3 loop reads CASSLLAGGPSYNEQFF. CDR3 bases: TGTGCCAGCAGCTTACTAGCGGGAGGGCCTTCCTACAATGAGCAGTTCTTC.

This clonotype has just a few counts. The chain is built from TRBV20-1 and TRBJ2-3; 12 bases agree with TRBD2. Germline CDR1 DFQATT, CDR2 SNEGSKA (reference sequence). V dropped 5 bases and J dropped 6; count of bases not matched to a gene: 6. CDR3 length: 14 residues. In DNA, the CDR3 is TGCAGTGCTTTGACTAGCGGGAGAGTTGATACGCAGTATTTT. This translates into CSALTSGRVDTQYF.

This clonotype was detected a few times. This chain uses TRBV20-1 with TRBJ1-2, with D perhaps matching TRBD1 (5 bases). Looked up from germline, CDR1 is DFQATT and CDR2 is SNEGSKA (reference sequence). The V end lost 5 bases, the J end lost 1 base, and 14 bases lay between the germline ends. The length of the CDR3 is 14 residues. The CDR3 DNA follows: TGCAGTGCTTCCCAAGGACACGTTAACTATGGCTACACCTTC. Translated: CSASQGHVNYGYTF.

The V call is TRBV28, the J call TRBJ1-6, with 7 bases lining up with TRBD1. With 3 bases clipped from V and 7 bases from J, the junction kept 3 bases outside the gene matches. CDR3 size: 14 residues. Germline V CDR1 and CDR2: MDHEN, SYDVKM. CDR3 nucleotides: TGTGCCAGCAGTTTTGCCAGGGGGAATTCACCCCTCCACTTT. Translated: CASSFARGNSPLHF.

This sequence joins TRBV7-9 and TRBJ2-5; D is undetermined. Germline CDR1 is SEHNR and CDR2 is FQNEAQ (reference sequence). CDR3 length: 12 amino acids. The germline V and J ends were trimmed by 4 bases and 1 base, with 4 bases remaining between them. CDR3 DNA: TGTGCCAGCAGCTACATCCAAGAGACCCAGTACTTC. It is translated as CASSYIQETQYF. The full variable domain, completed using reference TRBV7-9 and TRBJ2-5, is DTGVSQNPRHKITKRGQNVTFRCDPISEHNRLYWYRQTLGQGPEFLTYFQNEAQLEKSRLLSDRFSAERPKGSFSTLEIQRTEQGDSAMYLCASSYIQETQYFGPGTRLLVL.

The rearrangement uses TRBV4-2 and TRBJ1-2, with a possible D match to TRBD1 (6 bases). Germline CDR1 LGHNA, CDR2 YNFKEQ. The CDR3 runs to 15 residues. V lost 1 base and J 3 bases, leaving 12 bases between the germline ends. This CDR3 reads CASSQVYREYYGYTF. The CDR3 DNA sequence: TGTGCCAGCAGCCAAGTATACAGGGAGTACTATGGCTACACCTTC.

V gene TRBV29-1 combines with J gene TRBJ2-1; a weak D match, TRBD2 (5 bases). The ends were cut back, 4 bases at V and 1 base at J, with 8 bases in the middle. Per the germline V gene, CDR1 is SQVTM and CDR2 is ANQGSEA. The CDR3 runs 13 residues. In DNA, the CDR3 is TGCAGCGTTGGGACTGATTCCTACAATGAGCAGTTCTTC. Protein: CSVGTDSYNEQFF.

The chain is built from TRBV25-1 and TRBJ2-1; 16 bases match TRBD2. The CDR3 spans 23 residues. Trimming removed 4 bases from V and 3 bases from J; junction bases left unmatched: 21. From germline, CDR1 is MGHDK and CDR2 SYGVNS. The CDR3 reads CASSGFGRGTSGRGRMDYNEQFF. DNA for the CDR3: TGTGCCAGCAGTGGTTTTGGACGGGGGACTAGCGGGAGGGGACGTATGGACTACAATGAGCAGTTCTTC.

This clonotype was seen only a few times. This rearrangement joins TRBV20-1 to TRBJ2-7; tentatively, D is TRBD1 (6 bases). The CDR3 extends over 12 amino acids. The V end lost 5 bases, the J end lost 10 bases, and 18 bases lay between the germline ends. Germline CDR1 DFQATT, CDR2 SNEGSKA (reference sequence). The CDR3 loop is CSASRQGKEQYF. For the CDR3, the DNA is TGCAGTGCTTCCCGGCAGGGGAAGGAACAGTACTTC.

This clonotype has more than one count but fewer than ten. V and J are TRBV20-1 and TRBJ2-7; TRBD2 agrees at 8 bases. V was pared by 6 bases and J by 1 base, with 8 bases of the junction left unmatched. Germline CDR1 reads DFQATT; CDR2 reads SNEGSKA (reference sequence). This CDR3 has 14 amino acids. CDR3 residues: CSATSGSMSYEQYF. Written as DNA, the CDR3 is TGCAGTGCCACCAGCGGGAGCATGTCCTACGAGCAGTACTTC.

This chain links TRBV27 with TRBJ2-3; TRBD1 agrees at 11 bases. The germline CDR1 and CDR2 sequences are MNHEY and SMNVEV (reference sequence). V was clipped by 6 bases and J by 5 bases; unmatched bases: 10. CDR3 length: 16 amino acids. The CDR3 DNA reads as TGTGCCAGCAGCCCGGGACAGGGGGGGTGGATAGATACGCAGTATTTT. Translation: CASSPGQGGWIDTQYF.

This clonotype occurred a few times. The chain has TRBV5-1 and TRBJ1-1, with 7 bases lining up with TRBD1. The CDR3 spans 14 residues. Trimming at V came to 3 bases and at J to 8 bases, leaving 10 bases not matched to a gene. Per germline, CDR1 SGHRS and CDR2 YFSETQ. CDR3: CASSSTKTGTEAFF. The CDR3 DNA reads TGCGCCAGCAGCTCAACGAAGACAGGGACCGAAGCTTTCTTT.

The chain employs TRBV6-5 and TRBJ2-7; D is unclear. The CDR3 is 12 amino acids. CDR1 is MNHEY, CDR2 SVGAGI, per germline. Deletions cut 2 bases from V and 6 bases from J, with 8 bases between. CDR3 DNA: TGTGCCAGCAGTTACCCTGGGTCCGAGCAGTACTTC. This encodes CASSYPGSEQYF.

The rearrangement uses TRBV18 and TRBJ1-2; tentative D call: TRBD1 (5 bases). Trimming pared 6 bases from V and 6 bases from J, leaving 20 bases between. The CDR3 runs 15 residues. Germline lookup yields CDR1 KGHSH and CDR2 LQKENI. Written as DNA, the CDR3 is TGTGCCAGCTCTCCAAACCGACAGTATTCCCATGGCTACACCTTC. Residues: CASSPNRQYSHGYTF.

This chain links TRBV6-2 or TRBV6-3 with TRBJ2-1, with a tentative D call TRBD2 (5 bases). Trimming cost V 11 bases and J 8 bases, with 22 bases left between them. Germline V gives CDR1 MNHEY, CDR2 SVGEGT. The CDR3 consists of 14 residues. The CDR3 DNA follows: TGTGCCGCCTCCCTTGGCGGTCGAGGGTATGAGCAGTTCTTC. Amino acid sequence: CAASLGGRGYEQFF.

This clonotype was found a few times. The V gene is TRBV2, the J gene TRBJ2-1; TRBD2 aligns across 12 bases. The germline CDR1 and CDR2 sequences are SNHLY and FYNNEI. V lost 6 bases and J lost 2; bases outside the gene matches: 8. The CDR3 is made up of 17 amino acids. CDR3 bases: TGTGCCAGCAGCCAAAGACTAGCGGGAGAGGCCTACAATGAGCAGTTCTTC. Its translation: CASSQRLAGEAYNEQFF.

The sample holds a few counts of this clonotype. The V call is TRBV12-3 or TRBV12-4, the J call TRBJ1-2; no clear D gene. This CDR3 comprises 16 residues. Trimming left V 7 bases short and J 0 bases short, with 18 bases between. The CDR3 spells CASTPTPDRANYGYTF. The CDR3 DNA sequence: TGTGCCAGCACCCCAACCCCCGACCGAGCTAACTATGGCTACACCTTC.

This clonotype was seen many times. The chain uses TRBV4-3 and TRBJ2-3; D uncertain. Germline V gene sequence: CDR1 LGHNA, CDR2 YSLEER. The CDR3 runs 15 residues. The germline V and J ends were trimmed by 2 bases and 0 bases, with 9 bases remaining between them. The CDR3 DNA follows: TGCGCCAGCAGCCAATCGGTATTTAGCACAGATACGCAGTATTTT. Protein sequence: CASSQSVFSTDTQYF.

The rearrangement uses TRBV20-1 and TRBJ2-3; D possibly corresponds to TRBD2 (6 bases). With 0 bases removed from V and 3 bases from J, the gap between germline ends came to 13 bases. Germline CDR1 DFQATT, CDR2 SNEGSKA (reference sequence). The CDR3 covers 15 residues. CDR3: CSARDSAGTTDTQYF. CDR3 DNA sequence: TGCAGTGCTAGAGATTCTGCGGGGACGACAGATACGCAGTATTTT.

The table lists this clonotype with a few counts. V and J are TRBV29-1 and TRBJ2-5; 9 bases match TRBD1. The CDR3 extends over 12 amino acids. Germline V gene lookup returns CDR1 SQVTM and CDR2 ANQGSEA. V shed 4 bases and J 11 bases; nucleotides not matched to a gene: 8. DNA for the CDR3: TGCAGCGTTGTAACAGGGGGCAATGAGCAGTACTTC. It encodes CSVVTGGNEQYF. Full variable domain (remainder filled in from reference TRBV29-1 and TRBJ2-5): SAVISQKPSRDICQRGTSLTIQCQVDSQVTMMFWYRQQPGQSLTLIATANQGSEATYESGFVIDKFPISRPNLTFSTLTVSNMSPEDSSIYLCSVVTGGNEQYFGPGTRLLVL.

This clonotype was seen a few times. V is TRBV3-1 and J is TRBJ2-5; no definite D call. Trimming removed 1 base from V and 5 bases from J, with 8 bases in between. Looked up from germline, CDR1 is LGHDT and CDR2 is YNNKEL (reference sequence). This CDR3 comprises 13 residues. The CDR3 coding sequence is TGTGCCAGCAGCCAAGCCAATAGTGAGACCCAGTACTTC. It yields the protein CASSQANSETQYF.